This T cell receptor beta chain was identified during a study of OX40 agonist ivuxolimab in advanced cancers. Study outcomes and limitations: Expanded clones were, on average, more numerous in CD8+ T cells than in CD4+.

With regard to this clone: Its cognate antigen is unknown.

The CDR3 consists of 15 residues. The junction had 7 bases not matched to a gene; V was cut back by 5 bases and J by 3 bases. CDR1 and CDR2 from the germline V gene are MDHEN and SYDVKM. The assay was immunoSEQ multiplex PCR, and TCRdb's table has in-frame clones only and misses some. The sample consists of more than 70,000 clones, around nine tenths of them appearing once. The sample was CD4+ or CD8+ T cells sorted from blood, taken in a trial of the OX40 agonist ivuxolimab. This clonotype originated in an adult with an advanced solid tumor such as melanoma, head and neck, liver or kidney cancer. The chain joins TRBV28 to TRBJ2-7, with 10 bases matching TRBD1. The DNA of the CDR3 is TGTGCCAGCAGTCCTCCTGACAGGGGGCACTACGAGCAGTACTTC. This encodes CASSPPDRGHYEQYF.